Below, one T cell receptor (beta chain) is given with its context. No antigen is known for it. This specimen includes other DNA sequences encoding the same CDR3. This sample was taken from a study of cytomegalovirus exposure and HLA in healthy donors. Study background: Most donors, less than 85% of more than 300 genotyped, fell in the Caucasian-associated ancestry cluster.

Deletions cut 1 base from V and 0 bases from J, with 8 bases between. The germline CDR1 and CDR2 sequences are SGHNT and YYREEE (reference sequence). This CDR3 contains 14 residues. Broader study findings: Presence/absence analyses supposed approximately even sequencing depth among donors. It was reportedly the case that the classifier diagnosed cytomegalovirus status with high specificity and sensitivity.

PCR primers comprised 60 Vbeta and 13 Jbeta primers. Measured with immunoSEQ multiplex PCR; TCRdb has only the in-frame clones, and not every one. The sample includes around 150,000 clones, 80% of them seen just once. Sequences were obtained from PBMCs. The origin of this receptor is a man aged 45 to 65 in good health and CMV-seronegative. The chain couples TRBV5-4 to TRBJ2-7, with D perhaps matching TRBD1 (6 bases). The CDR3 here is CASSLQGSSYEQYF. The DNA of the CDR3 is TGTGCCAGCAGCTTGCAGGGGAGCTCCTACGAGCAGTACTTC. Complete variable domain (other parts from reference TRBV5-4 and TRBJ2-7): ETGVTQSPTHLIKTRGQQVTLRCSSQSGHNTVSWYQQALGQGPQFIFQYYREEENGRGNFPPRFSGLQFPNYSSELNVNALELDDSALYLCASSLQGSSYEQYFGPGTRLTVT.